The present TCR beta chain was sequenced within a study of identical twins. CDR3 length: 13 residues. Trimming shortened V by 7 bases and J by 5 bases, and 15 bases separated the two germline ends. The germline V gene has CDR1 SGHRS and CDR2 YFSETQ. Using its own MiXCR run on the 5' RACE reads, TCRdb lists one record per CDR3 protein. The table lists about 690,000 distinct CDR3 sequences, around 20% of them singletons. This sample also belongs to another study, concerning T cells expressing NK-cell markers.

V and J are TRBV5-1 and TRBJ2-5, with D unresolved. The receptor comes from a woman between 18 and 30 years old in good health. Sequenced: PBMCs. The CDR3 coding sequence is TGCGCCAGCGCGAGAGTGGGAAGCGAGACCCAGTACTTC. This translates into CASARVGSETQYF.